This TCR beta chain emerged from a study of blood T cells in healthy people across ages. A second PCR of roughly 7 to 11 cycles used a sample-barcoded 5' primer and a J-beta primer mix. TCRdb redid the calling of the 5' RACE reads with MiXCR, one entry per CDR3 protein. Found here are about 1.6 million distinct CDR3 sequences, roughly 30% of them singletons; the top ten hold about 11%. This clonotype showed up just a few times. CDR3 length: 10 amino acids. Germline lookup yields CDR1 DFQATT and CDR2 SNEGSKA (reference sequence). V was trimmed by 5 bases and J by 2 bases, leaving 3 bases between them. This receptor was taken from a woman aged 25 to 39 in good health. Sequencing was performed on blood. The chain combines TRBV20-1 with TRBJ1-2; no clear D. CDR3 protein: CSAQNYGYTF. In DNA form, the CDR3 reads TGCAGTGCTCAGAACTATGGCTACACCTTC.